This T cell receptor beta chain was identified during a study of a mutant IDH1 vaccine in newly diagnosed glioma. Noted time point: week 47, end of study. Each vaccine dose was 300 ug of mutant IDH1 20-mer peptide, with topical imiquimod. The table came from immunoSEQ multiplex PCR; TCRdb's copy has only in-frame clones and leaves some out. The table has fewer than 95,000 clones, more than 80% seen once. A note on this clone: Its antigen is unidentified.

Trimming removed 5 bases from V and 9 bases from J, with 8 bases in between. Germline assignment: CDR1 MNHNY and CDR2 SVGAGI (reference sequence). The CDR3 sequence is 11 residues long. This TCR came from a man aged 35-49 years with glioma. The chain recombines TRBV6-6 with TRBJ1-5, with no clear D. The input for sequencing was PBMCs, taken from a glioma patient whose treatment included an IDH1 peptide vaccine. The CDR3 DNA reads TGTGCCAGCAGTCGCGGCGGGCCCCAGCATTTT. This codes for CASSRGGPQHF.